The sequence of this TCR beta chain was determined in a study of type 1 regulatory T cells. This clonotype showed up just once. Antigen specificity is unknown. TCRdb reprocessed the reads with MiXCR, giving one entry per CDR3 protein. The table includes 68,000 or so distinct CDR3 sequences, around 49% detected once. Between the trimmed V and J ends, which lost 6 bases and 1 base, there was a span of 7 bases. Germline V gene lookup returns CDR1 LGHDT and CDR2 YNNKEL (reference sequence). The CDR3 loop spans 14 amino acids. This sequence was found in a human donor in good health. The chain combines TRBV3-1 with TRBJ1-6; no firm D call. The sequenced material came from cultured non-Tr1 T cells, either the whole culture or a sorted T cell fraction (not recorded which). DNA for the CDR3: TGTGCCAGCAGTCGTGGATCCTATAATTCACCCCTCCACTTT. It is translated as CASSRGSYNSPLHF.